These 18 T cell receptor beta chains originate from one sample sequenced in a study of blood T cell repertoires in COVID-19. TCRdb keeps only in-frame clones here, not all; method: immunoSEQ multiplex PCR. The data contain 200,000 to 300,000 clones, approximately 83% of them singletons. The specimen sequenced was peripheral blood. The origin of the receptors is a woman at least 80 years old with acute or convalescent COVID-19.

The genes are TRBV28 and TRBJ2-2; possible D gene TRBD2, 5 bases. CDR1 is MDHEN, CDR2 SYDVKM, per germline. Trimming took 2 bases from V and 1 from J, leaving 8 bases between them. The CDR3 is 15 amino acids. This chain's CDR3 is CASSLASQNTGELFF. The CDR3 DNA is TGTGCCAGCAGTTTAGCTAGCCAGAACACCGGGGAGCTGTTTTTT.

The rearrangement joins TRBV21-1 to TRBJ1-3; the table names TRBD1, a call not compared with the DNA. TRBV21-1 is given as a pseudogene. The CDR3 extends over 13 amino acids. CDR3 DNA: TGTGCCGGTCCAGGGGTCTCTGGAAACACCATATATTTT. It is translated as CAGPGVSGNTIYF.

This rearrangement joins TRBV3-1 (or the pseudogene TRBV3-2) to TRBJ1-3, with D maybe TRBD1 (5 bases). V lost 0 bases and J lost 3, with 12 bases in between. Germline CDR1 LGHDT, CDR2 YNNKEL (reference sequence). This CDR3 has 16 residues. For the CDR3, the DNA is TGTGCCAGCAGCCAAGAAAGGAGGGGCGGTGGAAACACCATATATTTT. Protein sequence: CASSQERRGGGNTIYF.

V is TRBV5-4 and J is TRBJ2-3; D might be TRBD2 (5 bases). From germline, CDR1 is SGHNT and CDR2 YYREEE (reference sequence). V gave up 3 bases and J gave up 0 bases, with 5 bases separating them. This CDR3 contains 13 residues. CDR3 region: CASSSGSTDTQYF. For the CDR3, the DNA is TGTGCCAGCAGCTCGGGGAGCACAGATACGCAGTATTTT.

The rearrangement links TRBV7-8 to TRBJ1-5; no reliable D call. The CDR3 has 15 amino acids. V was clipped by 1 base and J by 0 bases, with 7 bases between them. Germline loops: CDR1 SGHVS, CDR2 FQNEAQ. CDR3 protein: CASSLDGDSNQPQHF. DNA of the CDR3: TGTGCCAGCAGCTTAGACGGGGATAGCAATCAGCCCCAGCATTTT.

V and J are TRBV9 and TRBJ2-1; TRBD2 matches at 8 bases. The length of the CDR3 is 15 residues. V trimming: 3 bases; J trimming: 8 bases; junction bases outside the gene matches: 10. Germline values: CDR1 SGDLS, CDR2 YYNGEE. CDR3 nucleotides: TGTGCCAGCAGCGCCCTTAGCGGGGCCCTCGATGAGCAGTTCTTC. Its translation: CASSALSGALDEQFF.

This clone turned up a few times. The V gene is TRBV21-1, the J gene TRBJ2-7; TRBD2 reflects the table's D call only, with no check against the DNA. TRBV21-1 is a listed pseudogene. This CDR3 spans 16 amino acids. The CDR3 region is CASSKLVTRSSYEQYF. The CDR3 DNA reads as TGTGCCAGCAGCAAACTCGTAACTAGAAGTTCCTACGAGCAGTACTTC.

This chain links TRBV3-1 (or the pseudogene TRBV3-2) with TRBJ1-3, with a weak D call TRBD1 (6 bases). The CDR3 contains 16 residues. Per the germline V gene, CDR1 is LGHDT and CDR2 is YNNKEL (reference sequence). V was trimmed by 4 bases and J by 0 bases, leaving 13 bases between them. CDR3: CASSLRTVSSGNTIYF. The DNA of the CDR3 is TGTGCCAGCAGCCTCCGGACAGTCTCCTCTGGAAACACCATATATTTT.

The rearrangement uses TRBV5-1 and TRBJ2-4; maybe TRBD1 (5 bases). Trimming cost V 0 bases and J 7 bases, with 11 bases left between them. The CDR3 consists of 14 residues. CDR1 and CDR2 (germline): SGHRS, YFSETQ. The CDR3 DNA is TGCGCCAGCAGCTTGGTTCCAGGGAAGAACATTCAGTACTTC. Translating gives CASSLVPGKNIQYF.

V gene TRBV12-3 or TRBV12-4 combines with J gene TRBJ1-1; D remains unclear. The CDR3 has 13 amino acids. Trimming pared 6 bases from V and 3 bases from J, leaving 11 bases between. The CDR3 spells CASSLNRDTEAFF. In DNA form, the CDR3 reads TGTGCCAGCAGCCTCAACAGAGACACTGAAGCTTTCTTT.

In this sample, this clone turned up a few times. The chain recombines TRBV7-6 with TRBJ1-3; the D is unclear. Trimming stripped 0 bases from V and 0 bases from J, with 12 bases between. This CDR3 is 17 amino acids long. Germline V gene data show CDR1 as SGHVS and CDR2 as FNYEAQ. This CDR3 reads CASSLANSLSSGNTIYF. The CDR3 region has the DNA TGTGCCAGCAGCTTAGCGAACAGCCTAAGCTCTGGAAACACCATATATTTT.

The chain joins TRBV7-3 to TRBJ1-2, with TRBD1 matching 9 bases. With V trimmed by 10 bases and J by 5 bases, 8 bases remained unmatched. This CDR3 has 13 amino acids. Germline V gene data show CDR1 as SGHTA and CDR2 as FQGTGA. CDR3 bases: TGTGCCACCGTAAGGGGACAGGGATATGGCTACACCTTC. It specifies CATVRGQGYGYTF.

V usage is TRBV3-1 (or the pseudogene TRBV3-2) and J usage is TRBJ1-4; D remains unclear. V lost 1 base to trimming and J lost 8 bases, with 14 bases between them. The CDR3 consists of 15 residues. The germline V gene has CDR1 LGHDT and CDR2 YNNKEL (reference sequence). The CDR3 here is CASSQGGPPREKLFF. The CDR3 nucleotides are TGTGCCAGCAGCCAAGGTGGGCCTCCACGGGAAAAACTGTTTTTT.

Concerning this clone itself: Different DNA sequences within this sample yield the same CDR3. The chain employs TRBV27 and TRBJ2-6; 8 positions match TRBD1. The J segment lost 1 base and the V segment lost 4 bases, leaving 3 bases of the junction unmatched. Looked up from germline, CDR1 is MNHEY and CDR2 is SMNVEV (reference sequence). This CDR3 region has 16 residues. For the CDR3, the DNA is TGTGCCAGCAGTTCAGACAGGGGTTCTGGGGCCAACGTCCTGACTTTC. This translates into CASSSDRGSGANVLTF.

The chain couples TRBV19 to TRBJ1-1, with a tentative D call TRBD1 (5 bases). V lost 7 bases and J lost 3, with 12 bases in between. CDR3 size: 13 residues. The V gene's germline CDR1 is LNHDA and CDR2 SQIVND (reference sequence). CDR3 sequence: CASKEGSYTEAFF. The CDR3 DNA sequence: TGTGCCAGTAAGGAGGGGTCCTACACTGAAGCTTTCTTT.

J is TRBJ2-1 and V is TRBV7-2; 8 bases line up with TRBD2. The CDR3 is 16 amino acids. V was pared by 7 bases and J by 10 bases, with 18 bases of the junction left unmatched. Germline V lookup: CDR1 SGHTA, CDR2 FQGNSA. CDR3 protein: CASTYPTSGGEREQFF. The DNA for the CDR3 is TGTGCCAGCACCTACCCCACTAGCGGAGGAGAAAGGGAGCAGTTCTTC. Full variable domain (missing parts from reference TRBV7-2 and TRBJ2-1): GAGVSQSPSNKVTEKGKDVELRCDPISGHTALYWYRQSLGQGLEFLIYFQGNSAPDKSGLPSDRFSAERTGGSVSTLTIQRTQQEDSAVYLCASTYPTSGGEREQFFGPGTRLTVL.

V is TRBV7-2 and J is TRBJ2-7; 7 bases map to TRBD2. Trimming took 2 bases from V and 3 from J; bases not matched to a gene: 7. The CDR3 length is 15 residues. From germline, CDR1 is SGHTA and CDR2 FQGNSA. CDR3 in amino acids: CASSLWASGNYEQYF. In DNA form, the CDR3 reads TGTGCCAGCAGCTTATGGGCTAGCGGAAACTACGAGCAGTACTTC.

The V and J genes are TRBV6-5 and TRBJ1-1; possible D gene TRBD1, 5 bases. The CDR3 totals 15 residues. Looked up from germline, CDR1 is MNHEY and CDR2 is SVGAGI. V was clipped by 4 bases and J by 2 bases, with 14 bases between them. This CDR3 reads CASSSSGGGNTEAFF. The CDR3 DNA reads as TGTGCCAGCAGTTCATCCGGGGGGGGAAACACTGAAGCTTTCTTT.